This entry is about one T cell receptor beta chain. The antigen remains unidentified. The data derive from a study of CD8 T cells in ankylosing spondylitis. Whole-study findings and limits: Apparently characteristic of ankylosing spondylitis blood was a TCR beta motif (eight highly homologous variants).

The CDR3 totals 15 residues. The germline CDR1 and CDR2 sequences are SGHRS and YFSETQ. Trimming took off 2 bases at V and 3 bases at J, with 11 bases between the two ends. Via MiXCR, TCRdb re-called the 5' RACE reads, giving one row per CDR3 protein. The sample includes 450,000 or so distinct CDR3 sequences, 20% to 30% of them seen just once. The clonotype originates from a male donor with ankylosing spondylitis. The V call is TRBV5-1, the J call TRBJ2-2; D may correspond to TRBD1 or TRBD2 (5 bases each). The sequenced sample consisted of blood, either unsorted or a sorted T cell fraction (not recorded which). CDR3 sequence reads: CASSFEGHYTGELFF. Here the CDR3 DNA reads TGCGCCAGCAGCTTTGAGGGGCACTACACCGGGGAGCTGTTTTTT.